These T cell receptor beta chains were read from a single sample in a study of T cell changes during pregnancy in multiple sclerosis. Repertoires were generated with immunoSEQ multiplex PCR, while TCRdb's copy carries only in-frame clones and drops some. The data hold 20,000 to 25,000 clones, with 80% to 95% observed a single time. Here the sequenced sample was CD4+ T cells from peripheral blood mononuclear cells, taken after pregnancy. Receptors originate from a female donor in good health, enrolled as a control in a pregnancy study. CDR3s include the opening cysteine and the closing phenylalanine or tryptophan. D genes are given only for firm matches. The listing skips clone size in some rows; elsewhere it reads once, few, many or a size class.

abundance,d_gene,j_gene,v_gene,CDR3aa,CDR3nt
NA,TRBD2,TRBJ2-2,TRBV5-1,CASSLGLAGSGELFF,TGCGCCAGCAGCTTGGGACTAGCGGGCTCCGGGGAGCTGTTTTTT
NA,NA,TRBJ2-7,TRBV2,CASSDRREQYF,TGTGCCAGCAGTGACCGGCGGGAGCAGTACTTC
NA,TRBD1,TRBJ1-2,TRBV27,CASSRTGIGGYTF,TGTGCCAGCAGTCGGACAGGGATTGGCGGCTACACCTTC
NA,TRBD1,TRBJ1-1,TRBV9,CASSARTGPGEAFF,TGTGCCAGCAGCGCCCGGACAGGCCCCGGTGAAGCTTTCTTT
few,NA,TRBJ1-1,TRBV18,CAASRTANTEAFF,TGTGCCGCATCCCGGACAGCAAACACTGAAGCTTTCTTT
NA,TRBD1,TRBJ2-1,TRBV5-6,CASSSIRDRGRNEQFF,TGTGCCAGCAGCTCGATCCGGGACAGGGGACGGAATGAGCAGTTCTTC
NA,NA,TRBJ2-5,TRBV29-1,CSAALGVGAKTQYF,TGCAGCGCCGCCCTGGGTGTAGGGGCGAAGACCCAGTACTTC
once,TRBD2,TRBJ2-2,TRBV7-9,CASSSDAGVGSTGELFF,TGTGCCAGCAGCTCCGATGCGGGAGTCGGGAGCACCGGGGAGCTGTTTTTT
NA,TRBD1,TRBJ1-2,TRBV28,CASSPPGQGFGYGYTF,TGTGCCAGCAGTCCACCGGGACAGGGATTCGGCTATGGCTACACCTTC
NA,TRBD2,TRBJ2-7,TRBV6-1,CASSELLQGAGREQYF,TGTGCCAGCAGTGAACTACTTCAGGGAGCGGGGCGCGAGCAGTACTTC
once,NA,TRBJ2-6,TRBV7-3,CASSVNRGSGANVLTF,TGTGCCAGCAGCGTTAACCGGGGCTCTGGGGCCAACGTCCTGACTTTC
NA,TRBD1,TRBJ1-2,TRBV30,CAWSKAGTGGGYTF,TGTGCCTGGAGTAAAGCCGGGACAGGGGGAGGCTACACCTTC
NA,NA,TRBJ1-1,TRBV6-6,CASTKNQGFYSEAFF,TGTGCCAGCACCAAGAATCAGGGGTTTTATTCTGAAGCTTTCTTT
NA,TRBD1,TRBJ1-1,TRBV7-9,CASEGVGTAAFF,TGTGCCAGCGAGGGTGTGGGGACAGCTGCTTTCTTT
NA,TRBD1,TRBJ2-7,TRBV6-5,CASSRQGTYEQYF,TGTGCCAGCAGTCGACAGGGGACCTACGAGCAGTACTTC
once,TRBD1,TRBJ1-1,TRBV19,CASNHRGGNTEAFF,TGTGCCAGTAATCACAGGGGGGGAAACACTGAAGCTTTCTTT
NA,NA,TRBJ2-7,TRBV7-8,CASSLGTGLLTYEQYF,TGTGCCAGCAGCTTAGGAACGGGACTGCTAACCTACGAGCAGTACTTC
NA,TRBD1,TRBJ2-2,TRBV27,CASSPGTAKSNTGELFF,TGTGCCAGCAGCCCCGGGACAGCCAAATCGAACACCGGGGAGCTGTTTTTT
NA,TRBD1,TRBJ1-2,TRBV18,CASSPYTRAGQGAPRYGYTF,TGTGCCAGCTCACCCTACACCCGCGCGGGACAGGGGGCCCCACGCTATGGCTACACCTTC
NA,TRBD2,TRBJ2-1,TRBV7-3,CASSRGGVSHEQFF,TGTGCCAGCAGTCGGGGGGGGGTTAGCCATGAGCAGTTCTTC
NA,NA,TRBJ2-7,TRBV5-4,CASSPGGRTYEQYF,TGTGCCAGCAGCCCCGGAGGCCGCACCTACGAGCAGTACTTC
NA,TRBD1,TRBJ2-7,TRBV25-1,CASSESWQGAQDEQYF,TGTGCCAGCAGTGAATCTTGGCAGGGGGCGCAGGACGAGCAGTACTTC
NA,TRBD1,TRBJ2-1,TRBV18,CASSRGQGAYNEQFF,TGTGCCAGCTCACGGGGACAGGGGGCCTACAATGAGCAGTTCTTC
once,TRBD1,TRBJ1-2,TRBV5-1,CASSPGQGRLDGYTF,TGCGCCAGCAGCCCAGGACAGGGAAGACTGGATGGCTACACCTTC
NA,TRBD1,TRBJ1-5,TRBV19,CASSTPVKTGADQPQHF,TGTGCCAGTAGTACTCCCGTCAAGACAGGGGCCGATCAGCCCCAGCATTTT
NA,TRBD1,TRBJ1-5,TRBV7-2,CASSSTGGHQPQHF,TGTGCCAGCAGTTCCACAGGGGGCCATCAGCCCCAGCATTTT
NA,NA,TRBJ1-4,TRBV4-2,CASSQDPGYLNEKLFF,TGTGCCAGCAGCCAAGATCCAGGATATCTCAACGAAAAACTGTTTTTT
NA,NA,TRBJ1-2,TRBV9,CASSPWDTDYGYTF,TGTGCCAGCAGCCCCTGGGACACCGACTATGGCTACACCTTC
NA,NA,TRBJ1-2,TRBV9,CASSPEGYLANYGYTF,TGTGCCAGCAGCCCAGAGGGTTATTTAGCTAACTATGGCTACACCTTC
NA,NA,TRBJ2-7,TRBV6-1,CASTSSTLGGYEQYF,TGTGCCAGCACTTCTTCTACATTGGGGGGCTACGAGCAGTACTTC
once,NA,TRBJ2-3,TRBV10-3,CAISELGTPNTQYF,TGTGCCATCAGTGAGCTTGGGACTCCAAATACGCAGTATTTT
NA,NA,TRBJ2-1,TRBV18,CASSPFFTSLENNEQFF,TGTGCCAGCTCACCTTTTTTTACTAGTTTGGAAAACAATGAGCAGTTCTTC
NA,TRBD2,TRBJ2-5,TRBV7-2,CASRGTSGRAGTQYF,TGTGCCAGCAGAGGGACTAGCGGGAGGGCTGGGACCCAGTACTTC
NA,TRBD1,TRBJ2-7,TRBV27,CASSPTPGQASTYEQYF,TGTGCCAGCAGTCCAACCCCGGGACAGGCCAGTACCTACGAGCAGTACTTC
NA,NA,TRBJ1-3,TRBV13,CASSLAGVNTIYF,TGTGCCAGCAGCTTGGCAGGGGTAAACACCATATATTTT
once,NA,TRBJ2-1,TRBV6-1,CASSDSSYNEQFF,TGTGCCAGCAGTGACAGCTCCTACAATGAGCAGTTCTTC
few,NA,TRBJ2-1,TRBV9,CASRADASEQFF,TGTGCCAGCAGGGCCGACGCTAGTGAGCAGTTCTTC
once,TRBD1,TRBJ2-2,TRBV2,CASRETGGPGELFF,TGTGCCAGCAGAGAGACAGGGGGCCCCGGGGAGCTGTTTTTT
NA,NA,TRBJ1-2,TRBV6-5,CASSYTTGYGYTF,TGTGCCAGCAGTTACACAACCGGGTATGGCTACACCTTC
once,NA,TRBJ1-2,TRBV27,CASSSGGGGGTGGYTF,TGTGCCAGCAGTTCCGGAGGCGGGGGTGGGACTGGTGGCTACACCTTC
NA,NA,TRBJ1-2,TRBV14,CASRPDQDLYGYTF,TGTGCCAGCAGACCCGACCAGGATCTTTATGGCTACACCTTC
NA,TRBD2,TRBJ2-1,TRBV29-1,CSVVGLASGPWQFF,TGCAGCGTTGTAGGTTTAGCTAGCGGACCGTGGCAGTTCTTC
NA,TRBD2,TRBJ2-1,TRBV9,CASSGPSGGFNEQFF,TGTGCCAGCAGCGGCCCTAGCGGGGGGTTCAATGAGCAGTTCTTC